The 6 T cell receptor beta chains given below trace back to one sample, sequenced in a study of T cell responses to AZD1222 COVID-19 vaccine. Assay used: immunoSEQ multiplex PCR; TCRdb lists only in-frame clones, some missing. The table records 100,000 to 150,000 clones, 85% to 90% of them present only once. Specimen: peripheral blood, collected on day 0 of AZD1222 vaccination. The source of these receptors is an adult in good health.

This clone turned up a few times. The chain links TRBV14 to TRBJ1-5; 10 positions agree with TRBD1. There are 17 residues in the CDR3. V dropped 3 bases and J dropped 6; count of bases not matched to a gene: 11. Germline V lookup: CDR1 SGHDN, CDR2 FVKESK. The CDR3 loop is CASSHPGDRGRGQPQHF. CDR3 in DNA: TGTGCCAGCAGCCACCCCGGAGACAGGGGGCGGGGTCAGCCCCAGCATTTT. Complete variable domain (other parts from reference TRBV14 and TRBJ1-5): EAGVTQFPSHSVIEKGQTVTLRCDPISGHDNLYWYRRVMGKEIKFLLHFVKESKQDESGMPNNRFLAERTGGTYSTLKVQPAELEDSGVYFCASSHPGDRGRGQPQHFGDGTRLSIL.

The genes are TRBV20-1 and TRBJ1-2; no clear D. V shed 6 bases and J shed 4 bases, with 9 bases lying between them. The CDR3 is made up of 11 amino acids. CDR1 is DFQATT and CDR2 is SNEGSKA in the germline V gene (reference sequence). The CDR3 bases are TGCAGTGCGGCGGGTAGCTATGGCTACACCTTC. Protein sequence: CSAAGSYGYTF.

The V call is TRBV7-9, the J call TRBJ1-1; D call uncertain. The V gene lost 1 base and the J gene lost 4 bases, with 13 bases spanning the gap. Looked up from germline, CDR1 is SEHNR and CDR2 is FQNEAQ (reference sequence). This CDR3 region has 15 residues. The CDR3 DNA is TGTGCCAGCAGCTTAGTGGCGGGGATTAGCACTGAAGCTTTCTTT. Translated, it gives CASSLVAGISTEAFF.

This clone has only one observation. The chain carries TRBV12-3 or TRBV12-4 and TRBJ1-3; the match to TRBD1 covers 10 bases. V gave up 6 bases and J gave up 16 bases; unmatched junction bases: 6. The length of the CDR3 is 11 residues. In DNA, the CDR3 is TGTGCCAGCAGGACCGGGACAGGGGCGTATTTT. It is translated as CASRTGTGAYF.

This chain links TRBV29-1 with TRBJ2-3, with 10 bases identical to TRBD2. Trimming cost V 3 bases and J 4 bases; bases outside gene matches: 10. The CDR3 totals 16 residues. Germline CDR1 reads SQVTM; CDR2 reads ANQGSEA. The CDR3 spells CSVDGLAGEGSDTQYF. Here the CDR3 DNA reads TGCAGCGTTGATGGGCTAGCGGGAGAAGGGTCAGATACGCAGTATTTT.

This rearrangement joins TRBV27 to TRBJ2-7, with 9 nucleotides matching TRBD1. The CDR3 loop spans 15 amino acids. Germline loops: CDR1 MNHEY, CDR2 SMNVEV (reference sequence). V lost 1 base and J lost 6; bases outside the gene matches: 7. The CDR3 sequence is CASSLLTGGEREQYF. The CDR3 DNA is TGTGCCAGCAGTTTATTGACAGGGGGGGAGCGCGAGCAGTACTTC.